This TCR beta chain is drawn from a study of T cells in tuberculosis. Turning to the study itself: In South Africa, adults with active tuberculosis were compared with IGRA-negative and latently infected IGRA-positive adolescents.

Time point specified: new active TB diagnosis, blood taken before or within 7 days of starting treatment. Patients were newly diagnosed, HIV-seronegative, and aged 18 or older. Confirmation came from sputum smear and/or culture positivity for M. tuberculosis. On average roughly 100,000 T cells per donor were immunosequenced. Only in-frame clones appear in the TCRdb table, and some are missing; sequencing was by immunoSEQ multiplex PCR. The data show over 25,000 clones, about 90% seen once. The ends were cut back, 5 bases at V and 5 bases at J, with 15 bases in the middle. Germline V gene data show CDR1 as KGHSH and CDR2 as LQKENI. This CDR3 region has 15 residues.

This receptor was identified in an adult with tuberculosis. The V and J genes are TRBV18 and TRBJ2-2, with D possibly matching TRBD1 (5 bases). Sequencing used PBMCs, obtained at tuberculosis diagnosis. CDR3 bases: TGTGCCAGCTCAACAGGCAACTCAAGAACCGGGGAGCTGTTTTTT. It translates to CASSTGNSRTGELFF.